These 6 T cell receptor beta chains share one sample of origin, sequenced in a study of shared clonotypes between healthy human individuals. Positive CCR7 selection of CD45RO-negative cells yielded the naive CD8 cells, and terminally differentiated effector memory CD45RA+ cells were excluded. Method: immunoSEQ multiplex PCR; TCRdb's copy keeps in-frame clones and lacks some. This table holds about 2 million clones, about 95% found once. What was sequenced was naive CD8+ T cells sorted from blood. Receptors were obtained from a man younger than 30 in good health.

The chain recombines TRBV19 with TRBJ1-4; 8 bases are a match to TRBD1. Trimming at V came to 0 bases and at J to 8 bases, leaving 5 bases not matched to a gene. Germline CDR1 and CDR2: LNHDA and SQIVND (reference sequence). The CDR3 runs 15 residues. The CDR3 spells CASSIDKGQEEKLFF. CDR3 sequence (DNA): TGTGCCAGTAGTATAGATAAGGGACAGGAAGAAAAACTGTTTTTT.

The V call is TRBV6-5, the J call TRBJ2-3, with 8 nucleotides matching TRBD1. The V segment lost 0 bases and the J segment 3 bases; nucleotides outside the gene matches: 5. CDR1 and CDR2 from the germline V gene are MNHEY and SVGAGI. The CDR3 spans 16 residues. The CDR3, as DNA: TGTGCCAGCAGTTACTCGAGTCAGGGGGCAACAGATACGCAGTATTTT. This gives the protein CASSYSSQGATDTQYF.

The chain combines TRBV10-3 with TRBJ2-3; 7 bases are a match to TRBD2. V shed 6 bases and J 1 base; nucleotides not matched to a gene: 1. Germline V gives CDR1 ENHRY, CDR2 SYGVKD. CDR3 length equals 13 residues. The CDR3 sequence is CAIRSGGTDTQYF. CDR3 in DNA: TGTGCCATCAGGAGCGGGGGCACAGATACGCAGTATTTT.

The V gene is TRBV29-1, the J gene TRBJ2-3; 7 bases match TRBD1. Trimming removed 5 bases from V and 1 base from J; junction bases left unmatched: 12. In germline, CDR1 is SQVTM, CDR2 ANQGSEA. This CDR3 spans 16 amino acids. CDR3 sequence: CSVSGTAQSGTDTQYF. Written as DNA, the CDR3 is TGCAGCGTTTCCGGGACAGCCCAAAGTGGCACAGATACGCAGTATTTT.

The CDR3 reads CASSLDRGGTYEQYF. The CDR3, as DNA: TGTGCCAGCAGCTTGGACAGGGGTGGAACCTACGAGCAGTACTTC. The chain recombines TRBV5-5 with TRBJ2-7; 7 bases match TRBD1. The CDR3 totals 15 residues. Germline values: CDR1 SGHKS, CDR2 YYEKEE (reference sequence). With V trimmed by 0 bases and J by 2 bases, 5 bases remained unmatched.

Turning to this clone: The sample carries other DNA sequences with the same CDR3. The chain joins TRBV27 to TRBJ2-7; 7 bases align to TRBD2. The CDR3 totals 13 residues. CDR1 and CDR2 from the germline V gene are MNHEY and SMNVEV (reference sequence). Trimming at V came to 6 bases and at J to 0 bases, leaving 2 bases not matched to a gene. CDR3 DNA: TGTGCCAGCAGGGGGGGGAGCTCCTACGAGCAGTACTTC. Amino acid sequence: CASRGGSSYEQYF.